In this sample, the clone carrying this T cell receptor beta chain turned up a few times. The data stem from a study of blood T cells in healthy people across ages. The CDR3 sequence is 18 residues long. V lost 0 bases to trimming and J lost 3 bases; unmatched junction nucleotides: 8. Germline-derived CDR1 and CDR2 are MGHRA and YSYEKL. PCR was performed a second time for about 7 to 12 cycles using a sample-barcoded 5' primer and a J-beta primer mix. TCRdb re-called the 5' RACE reads with MiXCR, one entry per CDR3 protein. The sample has 700,000 to 1,000,000 distinct CDR3 sequences, around 42% seen once; the top ten hold approximately 20%.

The V call is TRBV4-1, the J call TRBJ2-1, with 10 nucleotides matching TRBD2. This sequence originates from a man in his 60s in good health. Sequencing was done on a sample of blood. The DNA for the CDR3 is TGCGCCAGCAGCCAAGAAGGGGGAGCGGGAGGGTTCTACAATGAGCAGTTCTTC. This translates into CASSQEGGAGGFYNEQFF.